The following is a T cell receptor beta chain sequence with its context. Per germline, CDR1 LGHDT and CDR2 YNNKEL (reference sequence). With 5 bases clipped from V and 4 bases from J, the junction kept 10 bases outside the gene matches. The CDR3 length is 16 residues. The data derive from a study of blood T cell repertoires in COVID-19. Study-level background: Nucleic acid was either cDNA or gDNA, and it came from T cells, B-cell-depleted T cells, or PBMCs.

Produced via immunoSEQ multiplex PCR; TCRdb's table is partial and in-frame only. The table lists tens of thousands of clones, roughly 84% of them singletons. This receptor was taken from a woman aged 60-70 years with acute or convalescent COVID-19. The sequenced sample was peripheral blood. The chain recombines TRBV3-1 (or the pseudogene TRBV3-2) with TRBJ2-7; TRBD1 matches at 11 bases. This CDR3 is CASSEQPGQGGYEQYF. The CDR3 region has the DNA TGTGCCAGCAGCGAGCAACCGGGACAGGGGGGATACGAGCAGTACTTC.